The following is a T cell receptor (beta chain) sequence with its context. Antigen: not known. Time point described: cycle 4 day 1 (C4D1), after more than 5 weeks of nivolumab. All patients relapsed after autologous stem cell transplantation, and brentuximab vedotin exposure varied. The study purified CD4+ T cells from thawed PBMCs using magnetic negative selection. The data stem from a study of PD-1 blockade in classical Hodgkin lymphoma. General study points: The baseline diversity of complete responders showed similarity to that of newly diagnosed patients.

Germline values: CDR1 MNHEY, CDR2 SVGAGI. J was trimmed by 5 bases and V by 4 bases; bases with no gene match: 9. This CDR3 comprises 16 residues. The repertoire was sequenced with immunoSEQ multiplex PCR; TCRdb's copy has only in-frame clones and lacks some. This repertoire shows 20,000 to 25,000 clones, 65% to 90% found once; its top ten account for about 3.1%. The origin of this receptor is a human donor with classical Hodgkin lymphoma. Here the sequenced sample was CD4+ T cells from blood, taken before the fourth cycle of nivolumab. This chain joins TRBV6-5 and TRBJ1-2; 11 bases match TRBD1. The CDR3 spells CASSSPPGQGAYGYTF. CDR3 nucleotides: TGTGCCAGCAGTTCCCCACCAGGACAGGGGGCGTATGGCTACACCTTC.